This T cell receptor beta chain is from a study of T cell repertoires in cytomegalovirus infection. This clonotype was observed a few times. Its matching antigen is unknown. TCRdb used MiXCR to reprocess the reads, holding one entry per CDR3 protein. This sample has about 920,000 distinct CDR3 sequences, with roughly 30% found just once. Trimming cost V 0 bases and J 7 bases, with 12 bases left between them. The germline CDR1 and CDR2 sequences are MNHEY and SVGAGI. The CDR3 is made up of 15 amino acids. V gene TRBV6-5 combines with J gene TRBJ2-2, with D unclear. The material sequenced was cultured CD8+ T cells from PBMCs, taken from culture after CMV antigen stimulation. The clonotype was recovered from a human donor in good health (CMV status not recorded). Some clones in this sample may be carry-over from other donors' samples. CDR3 DNA: TGTGCCAGCAGTTACTCGAATAGTGGGATCGGGGAGCTGTTTTTT. It codes for CASSYSNSGIGELFF.